A single sample is the source of the 3 T cell receptor beta chains below, sequenced in a study of early T cells in non-severe SARS-CoV-2 infection. TCRdb reanalysed the 5' RACE reads using MiXCR and keeps one entry per CDR3 protein. The sample holds around 80,000 distinct CDR3 sequences, 12% seen once. Sequencing was carried out using whole blood. The receptors were sampled from an adult who was a healthcare worker with PCR-confirmed SARS-CoV-2 infection or an uninfected control (not recorded which).

This clonotype showed up just a few times. The CDR3 nucleotides read TGTGCCTGGAGTAGGACAGGGAATTCCGGGGAGCTGTTTTTT. Translation: CAWSRTGNSGELFF. J is TRBJ2-2 and V is TRBV30, with TRBD1 identical over 8 bases. After removal of 2 bases from V and 6 bases from J, the junction contained 5 bases not matched to a gene. CDR3 length equals 14 residues. Germline V lookup: CDR1 GTSNPN, CDR2 SVGIG (reference sequence).

As regards this clonotype: A much larger clone differs from this one at a single base, so this may be a read error. The rearrangement uses TRBV28 and TRBJ2-1, with unresolved D. Per germline, CDR1 MDHEN and CDR2 SYDVKM. V dropped 2 bases and J dropped 7 bases, with 12 bases sitting between them. CDR3 length equals 14 residues. In DNA form, the CDR3 reads TGTGCCAGCAGTTTAGTCGGGCCACCGAATGAGCAGTTCTTC. It translates to CASSLVGPPNEQFF.

This clonotype was counted only a few times. This chain connects TRBV30 to TRBJ2-5; tentative D call: TRBD1 (6 bases). CDR3 length: 13 amino acids. The V end was cut by 5 bases, the J end by 9 bases, with 19 bases between. Germline CDR1 reads GTSNPN; CDR2 reads SVGIG (reference sequence). CDR3 loop: CAWADSSVVAQYF. DNA of the CDR3: TGTGCCTGGGCGGACAGTTCGGTGGTTGCCCAGTACTTC.